This is a list of T cell receptor beta chains from one sample in a study of blood T cells in healthy people across ages. TCRdb recomputed calls from the 5' RACE reads with MiXCR, one row per CDR3 protein. The data show 900,000 to 950,000 distinct CDR3 sequences, around 29% seen once. The same sample was also studied in work on T cells of mothers and their children.

Source material: blood. These receptors were taken from a woman aged 40 to 50 in good health. CDR3s include the opening cysteine and the closing phenylalanine or tryptophan. The D gene is left open where the match is weak. Only part of the rows carry a size: once, few, many, or a class if the clone is expanded.

TRBV18	TRBJ2-2	NA	NA	CASSPEQTAGELFF	TGTGCCAGCTCACCTGAACAGACAGCCGGGGAGCTGTTTTTT
TRBV20-1	TRBJ2-7	NA	TRBD2	CSAPSPSGDYNEQYF	TGCAGTGCCCCAAGCCCTAGCGGGGACTACAATGAGCAGTACTTC
TRBV6-6	TRBJ1-2	many	NA	CASSASGAGYGYTF	TGTGCCAGCAGTGCGTCGGGGGCTGGCTATGGCTACACCTTC
TRBV7-9	TRBJ2-5	NA	NA	CASSPTFRGVGTQYF	TGTGCCAGCAGCCCGACGTTTCGGGGCGTGGGGACCCAGTACTTC
TRBV28	TRBJ2-2	NA	NA	CASSLLGGLRTGELFF	TGTGCCAGCAGTTTACTAGGGGGGCTGAGGACCGGGGAGCTGTTTTTT
TRBV30	TRBJ2-7	few	NA	CAWNDRGGGEQYF	TGTGCCTGGAACGATAGGGGGGGGGGCGAGCAGTACTTC
TRBV5-1	TRBJ1-1	NA	NA	CASSLGPLGRTAENTEAFF	TGCGCCAGCAGCTTGGGCCCTCTAGGTCGTACAGCCGAAAACACTGAAGCTTTCTTT
TRBV30	TRBJ2-7	many	NA	CAWERGAGAYEQYF	TGTGCCTGGGAGAGGGGGGCCGGGGCCTACGAGCAGTACTTC
TRBV18	TRBJ2-7	NA	NA	CASSPPMLGEYEQYF	TGTGCCAGCTCACCACCGATGTTAGGGGAATACGAGCAGTACTTC
TRBV7-3	TRBJ1-1	NA	NA	CASSLTLGGNTEAFF	TGTGCCAGCAGCTTAACCCTTGGGGGAAACACTGAAGCTTTCTTT
TRBV7-2	TRBJ2-7	NA	TRBD2	CASSLVGGGPLYEQYF	TGTGCCAGCAGCTTAGTAGGCGGGGGGCCTTTGTACGAGCAGTACTTC
TRBV28	TRBJ2-5	many	TRBD1	CASRGQNVPIRETQYF	TGTGCCAGCAGGGGACAGAATGTACCAATTCGGGAGACCCAGTACTTC
TRBV9	TRBJ2-3	NA	TRBD2	CASRSTEGRGVLDDTQYF	TGTGCCAGCAGATCCACGGAGGGGCGGGGGGTACTCGACGATACGCAGTATTTT
TRBV13	TRBJ2-1	few	TRBD1	CASSLRDRGDNEQFF	TGTGCCAGCAGCTTGAGGGACAGGGGGGATAATGAGCAGTTCTTC
TRBV20-1	TRBJ1-2	many	NA	CSAVPGHYGYTF	TGCAGTGCTGTCCCAGGGCACTATGGCTACACCTTC
TRBV11-2	TRBJ2-4	once	TRBD2	CASSRRPSGGSSNEQYF	TGTGCCAGCAGCCGACGCCCAAGCGGGGGGAGTAGCAATGAGCAGTACTTC
TRBV28	TRBJ2-3	many	TRBD2	CASSLAGGPADTQYF	TGTGCCAGCAGTCTAGCGGGGGGGCCAGCAGATACGCAGTATTTT
TRBV5-6	TRBJ2-5	NA	NA	CACSLVDWQETQYF	TGTGCCTGCAGCTTGGTGGATTGGCAAGAGACCCAGTACTTC
TRBV6-2/TRBV6-3	TRBJ1-5	NA	TRBD1	CASRRIGTGDPYLNQPQHF	TGTGCCAGCCGCAGGATAGGGACAGGGGACCCCTACCTCAATCAGCCCCAGCATTTT
TRBV12-3/TRBV12-4	TRBJ1-1	few	NA	CTSSLGGNTEAFF	TGTACCAGCAGTTTGGGAGGGAACACTGAAGCTTTCTTT
TRBV5-6	TRBJ2-1	many	NA	CASSFTRTPYNEQFF	TGTGCCAGCAGCTTTACCCGGACACCCTACAATGAGCAGTTCTTC
TRBV7-2	TRBJ1-2	NA	TRBD1	CASSSQTGTYGYTF	TGTGCCAGCAGCTCGCAGACAGGGACCTATGGCTACACCTTC
TRBV14	TRBJ2-7	NA	TRBD1	CASSQEGTGVYEQYF	TGTGCCAGCAGCCAAGAAGGGACAGGTGTCTACGAGCAGTACTTC
TRBV5-1	TRBJ1-1	few	NA	CASRVSVNTEAFF	TGCGCCAGCAGGGTCTCGGTGAACACTGAAGCTTTCTTT
TRBV6-5	TRBJ2-1	many	NA	CASSYASGTGAYNEQFF	TGTGCCAGCAGTTACGCCTCCGGGACTGGAGCCTACAATGAGCAGTTCTTC
TRBV11-2	TRBJ2-3	NA	NA	CASSPGEGPGTQYF	TGTGCCAGCAGCCCGGGTGAAGGGCCGGGGACGCAGTATTTT
TRBV5-1	TRBJ2-7	NA	TRBD2	CASSLDPGLAAEQYF	TGCGCCAGCAGCCTCGACCCGGGACTAGCGGCCGAGCAGTACTTC
TRBV7-2	TRBJ1-6	few	TRBD1	CASSLGNRGNGSPLHF	TGTGCCAGCAGCTTAGGGAACAGGGGAAATGGGTCACCCCTCCACTTT
TRBV7-8	TRBJ1-1	few	NA	CASSFLEAGAGGEAFF	TGTGCCAGCAGCTTTTTGGAAGCCGGGGCGGGGGGTGAAGCTTTCTTT
TRBV28	TRBJ2-3	NA	TRBD2	CASSLRMGSGGSTDTQYF	TGTGCCAGCAGTTTAAGGATGGGGAGCGGGGGGAGCACAGATACGCAGTATTTT
TRBV10-3	TRBJ2-1	NA	NA	CAISDEGSYNEQFF	TGTGCCATCAGTGATGAGGGCTCCTACAATGAGCAGTTCTTC
TRBV9	TRBJ2-1	few	NA	CASSVGSRTDEQFF	TGTGCCAGCAGCGTCGGCAGTAGGACCGATGAGCAGTTCTTC
TRBV9	TRBJ2-1	NA	TRBD2	CASNGGGGNEQFF	TGTGCCAGCAATGGAGGCGGGGGCAATGAGCAGTTCTTC
TRBV27	TRBJ1-2	NA	NA	CASRIDQLGGYTF	TGTGCCAGCAGAATCGACCAGCTTGGTGGCTACACCTTC
TRBV7-9	TRBJ2-1	many	TRBD2	CASSLPSGGSDYNEQFF	TGTGCCAGCAGCTTACCTAGCGGGGGCTCCGATTACAATGAGCAGTTCTTC
TRBV4-2	TRBJ2-1	many	TRBD2	CASSQTGGQPGEQFF	TGTGCCAGCAGCCAAACGGGGGGGCAGCCAGGTGAGCAGTTCTTC
TRBV7-2	TRBJ1-3	NA	TRBD1	CASREQGAGNTIYF	TGTGCCAGCAGGGAACAGGGGGCTGGAAACACCATATATTTT
TRBV29-1	TRBJ2-1	few	NA	CSVEGVSSYNEQFF	TGCAGCGTTGAGGGCGTAAGCTCCTACAATGAGCAGTTCTTC
TRBV5-1	TRBJ2-3	NA	TRBD1	CASSLGTEGTDTQYF	TGCGCCAGCAGCCTCGGGACAGAAGGGACAGATACGCAGTATTTT
TRBV6-5	TRBJ1-1	NA	NA	CASSYRGDMNTEAFF	TGTGCCAGCAGTTACAGGGGGGATATGAACACTGAAGCTTTCTTT
TRBV5-1	TRBJ1-5	NA	NA	CASSAGQNSNQPQHF	TGCGCCAGCAGCGCGGGACAAAATAGCAATCAGCCCCAGCATTTT
TRBV20-1	TRBJ1-1	few	NA	CSEFRSGSTEAFF	TGCAGTGAATTCAGATCAGGGAGCACTGAAGCTTTCTTT
TRBV29-1	TRBJ1-4	many	TRBD1	CSVEGTGGDEKLFF	TGCAGCGTTGAAGGGACAGGGGGCGATGAAAAACTGTTTTTT
TRBV30	TRBJ2-3	few	NA	CAWSVSGGTDTQYF	TGTGCCTGGAGTGTAAGCGGAGGCACAGATACGCAGTATTTT
TRBV28	TRBJ2-5	few	NA	CASRFNPDFYNEQYF	TGTGCCAGCAGATTTAACCCCGACTTCTACAATGAGCAGTACTTC
TRBV28	TRBJ2-5	NA	NA	CASSLYTKEGTQYF	TGTGCCAGCAGTTTATACACCAAGGAGGGGACCCAGTACTTC
TRBV28	TRBJ2-3	few	NA	CASNTGLAHTHTDTQYF	TGTGCCAGCAACACGGGGCTGGCCCATACGCACACAGATACGCAGTATTTT
TRBV20-1	TRBJ2-7	many	NA	CSARKRAGAIDSYEQYF	TGCAGTGCTAGAAAGAGGGCAGGGGCCATTGACTCCTACGAGCAGTACTTC
TRBV29-1	TRBJ2-7	many	NA	CSVDLAGLREQYF	TGCAGCGTTGACTTGGCAGGGCTGAGGGAGCAGTACTTC
TRBV13	TRBJ2-7	NA	TRBD2	CASSPRGTSGTYEQYF	TGTGCCAGCAGCCCTAGAGGGACTAGCGGGACCTACGAGCAGTACTTC
TRBV21-1	TRBJ2-7	few	NA	CASPTGAPYYEQYF	TGTGCCAGTCCTACAGGGGCTCCTTACTACGAGCAGTACTTC
TRBV2	TRBJ2-3	NA	NA	CASTNFPDTQYF	TGTGCCAGCACTAATTTTCCAGATACGCAGTATTTT
TRBV6-1	TRBJ2-5	many	TRBD2	CASIGGTSGFQETQYF	TGTGCCAGTATCGGGGGGACTAGCGGATTCCAAGAGACCCAGTACTTC
TRBV6-6	TRBJ2-1	few	NA	CASTAEVWYVEQFF	TGTGCCAGCACCGCTGAGGTCTGGTATGTTGAGCAGTTCTTC
TRBV10-3	TRBJ2-7	many	NA	CAISERGVSYEQYF	TGTGCCATCAGTGAGCGTGGGGTTTCCTACGAGCAGTACTTC